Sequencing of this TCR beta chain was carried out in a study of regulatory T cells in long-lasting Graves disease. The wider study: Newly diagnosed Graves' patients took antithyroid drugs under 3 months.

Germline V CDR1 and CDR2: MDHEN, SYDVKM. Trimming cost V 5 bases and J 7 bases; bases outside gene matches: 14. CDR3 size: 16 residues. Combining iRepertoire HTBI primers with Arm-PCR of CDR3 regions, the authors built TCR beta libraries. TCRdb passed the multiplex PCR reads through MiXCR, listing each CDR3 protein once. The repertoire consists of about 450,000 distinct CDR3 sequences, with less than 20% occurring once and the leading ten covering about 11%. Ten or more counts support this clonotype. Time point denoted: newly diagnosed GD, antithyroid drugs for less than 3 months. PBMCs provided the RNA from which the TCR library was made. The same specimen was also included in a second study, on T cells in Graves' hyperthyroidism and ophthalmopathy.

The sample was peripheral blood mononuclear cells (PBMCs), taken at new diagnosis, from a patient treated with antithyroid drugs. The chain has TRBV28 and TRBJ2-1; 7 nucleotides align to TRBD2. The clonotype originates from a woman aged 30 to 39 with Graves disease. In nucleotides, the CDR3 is TGTGCCAGCAGTCTCGATCCGGGCGGGAGAGGAAATGAGCAGTTCTTC. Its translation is CASSLDPGGRGNEQFF.